This entry is about one T cell receptor beta chain. Its antigen is undetermined. The entry originates in a study of blood T cells in healthy people across ages. Points from the study as a whole: As age increased, TCR beta diversity per million T cells fell in a roughly linear fashion.

Germline trimming cut 0 bases from V and 5 bases from J; bases unmatched to any gene: 4. Germline-derived CDR1 and CDR2 are LNHNV and YYDKDF (reference sequence). There are 15 residues in the CDR3. A second about 6 to 12 cycle PCR used barcoded and J-beta primers. A template-switch adaptor that had 12 random nucleotides put a tag on each cDNA molecule. Using its own MiXCR run on the 5' RACE reads, TCRdb lists one record per CDR3 protein. The profile shows roughly 730,000 distinct CDR3 sequences, roughly 56% of them singletons. Each of the donors had roughly 9.3 milliliters of peripheral blood drawn into EDTA-treated Vacutainer tubes. Extraction yielded at least 5 micrograms of total RNA per sample.

The V and J genes are TRBV15 and TRBJ2-3; 8 nucleotides line up with TRBD1. Sequencing used blood. This receptor was taken from a middle-aged man in good health. CDR3 sequence (DNA): TGTGCCACCAGCAGAGAGACAGGGGAGGTAGATACGCAGTATTTT. It specifies CATSRETGEVDTQYF.